This T cell receptor (beta chain) is drawn from a study of identical twins. Note on this clonotype: What it binds is not known.

TCRdb redid the calling of the 5' RACE reads with MiXCR, one entry per CDR3 protein. The table lists approximately 630,000 distinct CDR3 sequences, roughly 6.6% of them singletons. This CDR3 has 15 residues. V was clipped by 3 bases and J by 9 bases; unmatched bases: 8. CDR1 and CDR2 (germline): SEHNR, FQNEAQ (reference sequence). Study-wide results and caveats: Findings depended on cross-sectional statistics rather than tracking the same donors.

The sample also formed part of further work on yellow fever vaccine responses in identical twins. This second study notes: Reported findings indicate that twins' vaccine T cell responses seemed partially convergent, partially personalized.

This chain uses TRBV7-9 with TRBJ2-1; 10 nucleotides match TRBD2. This TCR came from a woman under 30 in good health. The material sequenced was PBMCs. The CDR3 nucleotides read TGTGCCAGCAGCTTTGTTAGCGGGAGGTTGGGTGAGCAGTTCTTC. Its protein product is CASSFVSGRLGEQFF.